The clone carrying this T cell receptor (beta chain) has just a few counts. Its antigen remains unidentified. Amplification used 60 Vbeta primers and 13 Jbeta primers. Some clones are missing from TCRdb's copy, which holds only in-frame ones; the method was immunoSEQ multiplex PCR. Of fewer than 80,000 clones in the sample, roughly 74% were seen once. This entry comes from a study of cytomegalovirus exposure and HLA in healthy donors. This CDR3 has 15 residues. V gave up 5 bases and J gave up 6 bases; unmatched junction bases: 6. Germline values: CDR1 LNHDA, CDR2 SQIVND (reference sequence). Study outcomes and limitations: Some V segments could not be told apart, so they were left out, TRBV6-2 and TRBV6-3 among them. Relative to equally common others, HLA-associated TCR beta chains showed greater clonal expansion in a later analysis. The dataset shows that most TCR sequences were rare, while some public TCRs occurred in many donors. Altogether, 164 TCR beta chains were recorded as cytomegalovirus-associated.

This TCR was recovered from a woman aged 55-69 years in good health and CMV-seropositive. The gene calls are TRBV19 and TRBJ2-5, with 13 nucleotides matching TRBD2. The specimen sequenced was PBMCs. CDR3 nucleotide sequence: TGTGCCAGTAGTGCACTAGCGGGAGGGCCACAGACCCAGTACTTC. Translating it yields CASSALAGGPQTQYF.